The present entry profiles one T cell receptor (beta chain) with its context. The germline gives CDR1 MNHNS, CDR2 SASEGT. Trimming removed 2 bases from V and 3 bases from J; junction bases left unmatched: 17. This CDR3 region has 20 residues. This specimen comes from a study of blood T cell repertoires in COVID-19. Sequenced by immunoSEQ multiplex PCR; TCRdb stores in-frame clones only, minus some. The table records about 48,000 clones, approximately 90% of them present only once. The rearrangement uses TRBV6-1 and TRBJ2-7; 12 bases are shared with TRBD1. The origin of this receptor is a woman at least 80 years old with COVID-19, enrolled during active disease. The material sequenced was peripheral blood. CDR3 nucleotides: TGTGCCAGCAGTGAATATTGGGGGGGACAGGGGGCTTCAGCCAACTACGAGCAGTACTTC. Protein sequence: CASSEYWGGQGASANYEQYF.